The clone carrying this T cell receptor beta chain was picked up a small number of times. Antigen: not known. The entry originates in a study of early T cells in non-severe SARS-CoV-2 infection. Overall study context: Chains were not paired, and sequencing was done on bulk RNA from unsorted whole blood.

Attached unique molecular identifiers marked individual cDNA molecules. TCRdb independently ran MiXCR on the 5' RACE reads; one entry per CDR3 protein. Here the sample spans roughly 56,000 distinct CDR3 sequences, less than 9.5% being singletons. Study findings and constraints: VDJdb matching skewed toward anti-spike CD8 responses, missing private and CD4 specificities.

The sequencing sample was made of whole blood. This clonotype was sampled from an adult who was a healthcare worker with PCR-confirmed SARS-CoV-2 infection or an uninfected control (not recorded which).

The DNA of the CDR3 is TGTGCCAGCAGTGGTCCGACAGGGGGCGAGCAGTACTTC. Amino acids: CASSGPTGGEQYF. This sequence joins TRBV27 and TRBJ2-7; 9 bases are a match to TRBD1. This CDR3 has 13 amino acids. V gave up 5 bases and J gave up 6 bases; unmatched junction bases: 5. Germline loops: CDR1 MNHEY, CDR2 SMNVEV (reference sequence).